What follows is one TCR beta chain and its context. Its antigen is still unknown. cDNA libraries of TCR beta carried unique molecular identifiers. Each sample of roughly 0.9 to 11 million input T cells yielded 500,000 or so cDNA molecules, so each molecule approximated one T cell. TCRdb reanalysed the PCR reads using MiXCR and keeps one entry per CDR3 protein. The table shows hundreds of thousands of distinct CDR3 sequences, with roughly 40% occurring only once. The data originate from a study of post-analysis software for immune sequencing data. Study-wide background: Relapsing-remitting, secondary progressive and progressive-relapsing courses of multiple sclerosis were included.

Overall study findings and caveats: Significantly decreased normalized Chao1 diversity was recorded for multiple sclerosis patients relative to controls. There were five or six TRBV segments more frequent in patients than controls, and TRBV5-6, TRBV5-1 and TRBV20-1 were among them. Clustering by F measure revealed strong co-clustering among samples prepared together in one batch.

V lost 1 base and J lost 5, with 15 bases in between. This CDR3 has 14 amino acids. CDR1 is DFQATT, CDR2 SNEGSKA, per germline (reference sequence). This rearrangement joins TRBV20-1 to TRBJ2-7; D uncertain. The receptor was derived from a girl between 10 and 17 years old with multiple sclerosis. Sequenced: blood. Written as DNA, the CDR3 is TGCAGTGCTAGAGCGGAAGCCCTACGGGACGAGCAGTACTTC. It encodes CSARAEALRDEQYF.